This T cell receptor beta chain was found in a study of response to subunit inactivated influenza vaccine. Worth noting for this clonotype: As yet, its antigen is unknown.

Notes on the study in general: The authors suggested that every seasonal influenza vaccination recruits few new T cells.

TCRdb reprocessed the RT-PCR reads via MiXCR and lists one record per CDR3 protein. The sample lists around 300,000 distinct CDR3 sequences, approximately 21% occurring once. The sequence was collected from a man aged 45 to 75 who received an inactivated influenza vaccine. The specimen was PBMCs from blood, collected about 20 months after vaccination.

The CDR3 region has the DNA TGTGCCAGCAGTTCGTGGACAGGACCGAACACTGAAGCTTTCTTT. It encodes CASSSWTGPNTEAFF. This chain connects TRBV28 to TRBJ1-1; 7 nucleotides align to TRBD1. Germline CDR1 MDHEN, CDR2 SYDVKM. The CDR3 is 15 residues long. Losses at the gene ends were 4 bases for V and 1 base for J; bases not matched to a gene: 6.